Detailed here is one T cell receptor beta chain. Its target is unknown. TCRdb re-called the 5' RACE reads; one entry per CDR3 protein, DNA not given. The repertoire table contains tens of thousands of distinct CDR3 sequences. These data belong to a study of monozygotic twins with inflammatory bowel disease. Study-level results: Among IBD patients, fewer clonotypes were shared with others than among healthy twins, especially with disease activity.

The CDR3 totals 12 residues. The TCR was taken from a human donor with ulcerative colitis or Crohn's disease, or a healthy co-twin of an affected twin (not recorded which). The chain recombines TRBV12-3 or TRBV12-4 with TRBJ2-7. The sequenced sample consisted of blood. The CDR3 sequence: CASSLIGLAQYF.